Below are 31 T cell receptor beta chains sequenced from a single sample in a study of blood T cell repertoires in COVID-19. Method: immunoSEQ multiplex PCR; TCRdb's copy keeps in-frame clones and lacks some. The sample holds roughly 26,000 clones; approximately 90% are singletons and the top ten take roughly 2.8%. Input material: peripheral blood. The source of these receptors is a human donor in a cohort sampled during active COVID-19.

The chain carries TRBV7-2 and TRBJ2-4; 9 nucleotides align to TRBD2. The CDR3 length is 15 residues. V gave up 5 bases and J gave up 4 bases; unmatched junction bases: 6. Germline CDR1 is SGHTA and CDR2 is FQGNSA. CDR3 region: CASSPKSGGKNIQYF. CDR3 sequence (DNA): TGTGCCAGCAGCCCTAAGAGCGGGGGGAAAAACATTCAGTACTTC.

The V call is TRBV2, the J call TRBJ1-2, with D hard to call. Trimming took off 4 bases at V and 5 bases at J, with 5 bases between the two ends. The CDR3 runs to 11 residues. Germline-derived CDR1 and CDR2 are SNHLY and FYNNEI. The CDR3 protein is CASSADYGYTF. CDR3 coding DNA: TGTGCCAGCAGTGCAGATTATGGCTACACCTTC.

The chain links TRBV9 to TRBJ2-5; TRBD2 matches at 7 bases. Trimming removed 0 bases from V and 2 bases from J; junction bases left unmatched: 7. The V gene's germline CDR1 is SGDLS and CDR2 YYNGEE. The CDR3 contains 16 residues. This chain's CDR3 is CASSVGGRVIQETQYF. The CDR3, as DNA: TGTGCCAGCAGCGTAGGAGGGAGGGTGATTCAAGAGACCCAGTACTTC.

The chain links TRBV21-1 to TRBJ1-2. TRBV21-1 is a documented pseudogene. The CDR3 covers 17 residues. CDR3 sequence (DNA): TGTGCCAGCAGCAAAAAATTATGTGGAGCGGAGAACTATGGCTACACCTTC. Translation gives CASSKKLCGAENYGYTF.

V is TRBV5-1 and J is TRBJ2-7, with 13 bases aligning to TRBD2. The CDR3 runs 16 residues. In germline, CDR1 is SGHRS, CDR2 YFSETQ. J gave up 7 bases and V 0 bases, and 7 bases lay outside the gene matches. CDR3 sequence reads: CASSLARTSGGSEQYF. Here the CDR3 DNA reads TGCGCCAGCAGCTTGGCCAGGACTAGCGGGGGCTCTGAGCAGTACTTC.

The chain has TRBV6-5 and TRBJ2-1; 9 positions agree with TRBD1. The CDR3 extends over 15 amino acids. Trimming at V came to 2 bases and at J to 8 bases, leaving 7 bases not matched to a gene. Germline CDR1 is MNHEY and CDR2 is SVGAGI. The chain's CDR3 is CASSYRDRVSDEQFF. CDR3 sequence (DNA): TGTGCCAGCAGTTACCGGGACAGGGTATCGGATGAGCAGTTCTTC.

CDR3 loop: CASSLGQPGYTEAFF. The DNA for the CDR3 is TGTGCCAGCAGTTTAGGGCAACCTGGTTACACTGAAGCTTTCTTT. This chain links TRBV27 with TRBJ1-1; unclear D gene. Germline V gene data show CDR1 as MNHEY and CDR2 as SMNVEV (reference sequence). V was trimmed by 2 bases and J by 3 bases, leaving 13 bases between them. The CDR3 consists of 15 residues.

The CDR3 nucleotides are TGTGCCAGCAACCCCGTACAGGGATCGGGCACTGAAGCTTTCTTT. It translates to CASNPVQGSGTEAFF. The chain recombines TRBV5-4 with TRBJ1-1; possibly TRBD1 for D (6 bases). This CDR3 is built from 15 residues. The V gene lost 6 bases and the J gene lost 4 bases, with 19 bases spanning the gap. Germline CDR1 and CDR2: SGHNT and YYREEE (reference sequence).

The V and J genes are TRBV12-5 and TRBJ1-2; 7 bases are a match to TRBD1. Germline V gene lookup returns CDR1 LGHNT and CDR2 FRNRAP. CDR3 length: 15 residues. The V segment lost 1 base and the J segment 4 bases; nucleotides outside the gene matches: 6. For the CDR3, the DNA is TGTGCTAGTGGTTTGGAAAGGGGGACAGCCTATGGCTACACCTTC. Its translation: CASGLERGTAYGYTF.

The chain has TRBV27 and TRBJ2-7; D call uncertain. CDR1 and CDR2 from the germline V gene are MNHEY and SMNVEV (reference sequence). This CDR3 spans 15 amino acids. The V end lost 6 bases, the J end lost 2 bases, and 17 bases lay between the germline ends. This CDR3 reads CASSPFSVNPYEQYF. CDR3 bases: TGTGCCAGCAGCCCCTTTTCAGTTAATCCCTACGAGCAGTACTTC.

This chain joins TRBV18 and TRBJ1-1; D uncertain. Germline V gives CDR1 KGHSH, CDR2 LQKENI. The CDR3 is 13 amino acids. Trimming removed 2 bases from V and 1 base from J, with 5 bases in between. The chain's CDR3 is CASSPEANTEAFF. The DNA of the CDR3 is TGTGCCAGCTCACCAGAGGCGAACACTGAAGCTTTCTTT.

The table lists this clone with a few counts. The chain is built from TRBV11-2 and TRBJ1-2, with TRBD1 matching 7 bases. This CDR3 contains 14 residues. Germline assignment: CDR1 SGHAT and CDR2 FQNNGV. With V trimmed by 5 bases and J by 3 bases, 6 bases remained unmatched. CDR3 residues: CASSAGGTDYGYTF. The CDR3 DNA sequence: TGTGCCAGCAGCGCTGGCGGGACAGACTATGGCTACACCTTC.

The chain combines TRBV7-2 with TRBJ2-1; 10 bases agree with TRBD1. This CDR3 is 16 amino acids long. Germline CDR1 SGHTA, CDR2 FQGNSA. The V gene end was trimmed by 5 bases and the J gene end by 8 bases; junction bases not matched to a gene: 12. CDR3 in amino acids: CASSPGTGVGLDEQFF. As DNA, the CDR3 is TGTGCCAGCAGCCCCGGGACAGGGGTTGGTTTGGATGAGCAGTTCTTC.

The chain recombines TRBV4-1 with TRBJ1-6; D might be TRBD1 (6 bases). V was pared by 0 bases and J by 11 bases, with 20 bases between. The CDR3 contains 17 residues. Germline CDR1 MGHRA, CDR2 YSYEKL. The CDR3 loop is CASSQDPLDRYGAPLHF. The CDR3, as DNA: TGCGCCAGCAGCCAAGATCCCCTCGACAGGTACGGGGCACCCCTCCACTTT.

The chain uses TRBV25-1 and TRBJ2-6; maybe TRBD2 (5 bases). Germline-derived CDR1 and CDR2 are MGHDK and SYGVNS. Trimming took off 2 bases at V and 2 bases at J, with 13 bases between the two ends. The CDR3 is 17 amino acids. The CDR3 nucleotides read TGTGCCAGCAGTGAACCGACGGGAAGCCCTGGGGCCAACGTCCTGACTTTC. Translated, it gives CASSEPTGSPGANVLTF.

The rearrangement joins TRBV19 to TRBJ1-5; D gene unclear. Trimming pared 5 bases from V and 0 bases from J, leaving 11 bases between. This CDR3 has 15 amino acids. Germline V gene sequence: CDR1 LNHDA, CDR2 SQIVND (reference sequence). In DNA form, the CDR3 reads TGTGCCAGTAGTCCCCGTGAGGGTAGCAATCAGCCCCAGCATTTT. Its protein is CASSPREGSNQPQHF. Full variable domain (rest looked up from reference TRBV19 and TRBJ1-5): DGGITQSPKYLFRKEGQNVTLSCEQNLNHDAMYWYRQDPGQGLRLIYYSQIVNDFQKGDIAEGYSVSREKKESFPLTVTSAQKNPTAFYLCASSPREGSNQPQHFGDGTRLSIL.

The rearrangement uses TRBV19 and TRBJ1-5, with D perhaps TRBD1 (5 bases). V dropped 2 bases and J dropped 0 bases, with 11 bases sitting between them. CDR3 length: 16 amino acids. CDR1 LNHDA and CDR2 SQIVND come from the germline V gene (reference sequence). The CDR3 is CASSIPGSYSNQPQHF. CDR3 DNA: TGTGCCAGTAGTATACCAGGGTCCTATAGCAATCAGCCCCAGCATTTT.

This clone was observed once. The genes are TRBV28 and TRBJ1-5; D may be TRBD1 (5 bases). Germline assignment: CDR1 MDHEN and CDR2 SYDVKM. The CDR3 totals 14 residues. V shed 4 bases and J shed 0 bases, with 7 bases lying between them. For the CDR3, the DNA is TGTGCCAGCAGTTGGGGGGATAGCAATCAGCCCCAGCATTTT. Its translation is CASSWGDSNQPQHF.

The rearrangement uses TRBV12-5 and TRBJ1-2; D is undetermined. The germline V gene has CDR1 LGHNT and CDR2 FRNRAP. V lost 4 bases and J 5 bases, leaving 11 bases between the germline ends. The CDR3 has 13 residues. CDR3 bases: TGTGCTAGTGGTTCGGTGGGCACGTATGGCTACACCTTC. The encoded protein is CASGSVGTYGYTF.

J is TRBJ2-4 and V is TRBV18, with a weak D call TRBD2 (6 bases). The ends were cut back, 2 bases at V and 11 bases at J, with 16 bases in the middle. In germline, CDR1 is KGHSH, CDR2 LQKENI. The CDR3 consists of 14 residues. The CDR3 spells CASSPRQEEGVQYF. The CDR3 DNA reads TGTGCCAGCTCACCAAGGCAGGAGGAGGGAGTTCAGTACTTC.

The genes are TRBV5-4 and TRBJ2-7; 9 bases are a match to TRBD2. Trimming removed 4 bases from V and 6 bases from J; junction bases left unmatched: 14. The CDR3 loop spans 16 amino acids. Germline CDR1 and CDR2: SGHNT and YYREEE (reference sequence). The DNA of the CDR3 is TGTGCCAGCAGCCGGGGACTAGCAGCTCCTTATGGCGAGCAGTACGTC. As protein: CASSRGLAAPYGEQYV.

This chain connects TRBV6-1 to TRBJ2-3, with D maybe TRBD2 (6 bases). V was cut by 3 bases and J by 3 bases, with 16 bases left in between. The CDR3 runs 16 residues. The germline CDR1 and CDR2 sequences are MNHNS and SASEGT. The DNA of the CDR3 is TGTGCCAGCAGTGATGTGGAGGGTGGGGGTACAGATACGCAGTATTTT. Its translation is CASSDVEGGGTDTQYF.

The chain has TRBV6-5 and TRBJ2-7; 9 bases line up with TRBD1. CDR3 length: 14 amino acids. V was pared by 10 bases and J by 2 bases, with 9 bases of the junction left unmatched. Germline V gives CDR1 MNHEY, CDR2 SVGAGI. Written as DNA, the CDR3 is TGTGCCACCAGAGGCGGGACAGGGACCTACGAGCAGTACTTC. The encoded protein is CATRGGTGTYEQYF.

The V call is TRBV5-4, the J call TRBJ2-5, with TRBD1 matching 7 bases. V dropped 1 base and J dropped 3; count of bases not matched to a gene: 6. The germline gives CDR1 SGHNT, CDR2 YYREEE (reference sequence). The CDR3 is 15 amino acids. The DNA of the CDR3 is TGTGCCAGCAGCTTGCAGGGGACAGCCGAAGAGACCCAGTACTTC. This sequence encodes CASSLQGTAEETQYF.

The chain combines TRBV14 with TRBJ2-1; tentatively, D is TRBD2 (7 bases). The germline V and J ends were trimmed by 1 base and 7 bases, with 14 bases remaining between them. In germline, CDR1 is SGHDN, CDR2 FVKESK. CDR3 size: 15 residues. The CDR3 bases are TGTGCCAGCAGCCAAGGGGGGGGCCTTTGGAATGAGCAGTTCTTC. Encoded protein: CASSQGGGLWNEQFF.

The rearrangement links TRBV3-1 (or the pseudogene TRBV3-2) to TRBJ2-4, with D unresolved. Per the germline V gene, CDR1 is LGHDT and CDR2 is YNNKEL (reference sequence). This CDR3 is 17 amino acids long. The ends were cut back, 0 bases at V and 0 bases at J, with 12 bases in the middle. The CDR3 is CASSQDGSRLAKNIQYF. CDR3 sequence (DNA): TGTGCCAGCAGCCAAGATGGGTCGAGGCTAGCCAAAAACATTCAGTACTTC.

The chain combines TRBV5-6 with TRBJ1-1; 8 bases are shared with TRBD1. CDR1 SGHDT and CDR2 YYEEEE come from the germline V gene. This CDR3 spans 15 amino acids. V shed 4 bases, J shed 3 bases, and the junction held 8 bases outside the gene matches. Here the CDR3 DNA reads TGTGCCAGCAGCCTGACAGGGACAGGTCACACTGAAGCTTTCTTT. Translating gives CASSLTGTGHTEAFF.

The chain combines TRBV10-3 with TRBJ1-3, with D tentatively TRBD1 (6 bases). The CDR3 covers 18 residues. Trimming took off 7 bases at V and 4 bases at J, with 26 bases between the two ends. From germline, CDR1 is ENHRY and CDR2 SYGVKD. The DNA for the CDR3 is TGTGCCATCAAGCGCCGGACTGCACAGGGCGTAGAAGGAAACACCATATATTTT. Its protein product is CAIKRRTAQGVEGNTIYF.

This clone is a singleton in its sample. This rearrangement joins TRBV28 to TRBJ1-6; the D is unclear. The CDR3 is 14 amino acids. The germline V gene encodes CDR1 MDHEN and CDR2 SYDVKM. Trimming removed 3 bases from V and 7 bases from J, with 10 bases in between. CDR3: CASSLGFGNSPLHF. In nucleotides, the CDR3 is TGTGCCAGCAGTTTGGGCTTCGGCAATTCACCCCTCCACTTT.

This clone was found once. The gene calls are TRBV6-1 and TRBJ1-2; TRBD1 aligns across 8 bases. CDR1 is MNHNS, CDR2 SASEGT, per germline. The V segment lost 4 bases and the J segment 1 base; nucleotides outside the gene matches: 8. The CDR3 covers 16 residues. The CDR3 loop is CASSVSGGLINYGYTF. The DNA of the CDR3 is TGTGCCAGCAGTGTATCAGGGGGCTTAATTAACTATGGCTACACCTTC.

The chain employs TRBV18 and TRBJ1-1; D might be TRBD1 (6 bases). This CDR3 is built from 14 residues. In germline, CDR1 is KGHSH, CDR2 LQKENI. V was pared by 5 bases and J by 1 base, with 11 bases between. The CDR3 protein is CASSRDTQNTEAFF. Written as DNA, the CDR3 is TGTGCCAGCTCAAGGGACACCCAGAACACTGAAGCTTTCTTT.